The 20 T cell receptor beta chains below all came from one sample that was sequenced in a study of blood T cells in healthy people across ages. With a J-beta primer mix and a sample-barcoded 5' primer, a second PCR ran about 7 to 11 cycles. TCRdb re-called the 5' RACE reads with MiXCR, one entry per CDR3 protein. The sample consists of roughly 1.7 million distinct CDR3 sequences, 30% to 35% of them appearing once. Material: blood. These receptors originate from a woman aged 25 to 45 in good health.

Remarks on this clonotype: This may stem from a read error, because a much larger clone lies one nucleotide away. CDR3 loop: CAGSYSREQFF. The CDR3, as DNA: TGTGCCGGCAGTTACAGTAGGGAGCAGTTCTTC. The chain carries TRBV6-5 and TRBJ2-1; D is uncertain. The CDR3 covers 11 residues. Germline assignment: CDR1 MNHEY and CDR2 SVGAGI.

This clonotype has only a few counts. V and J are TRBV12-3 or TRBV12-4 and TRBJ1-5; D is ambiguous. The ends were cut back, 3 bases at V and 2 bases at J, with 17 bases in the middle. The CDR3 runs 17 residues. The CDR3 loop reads CASSFAPQESRNQPQHF. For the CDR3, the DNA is TGTGCCAGCAGTTTTGCCCCCCAGGAATCCCGCAATCAGCCCCAGCATTTT.

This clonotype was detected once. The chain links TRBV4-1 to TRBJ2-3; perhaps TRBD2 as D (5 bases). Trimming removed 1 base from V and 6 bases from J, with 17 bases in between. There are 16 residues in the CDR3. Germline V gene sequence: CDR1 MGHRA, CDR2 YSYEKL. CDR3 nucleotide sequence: TGCGCCAGCAGCCAAGTGCCGGACTTAGTGGCGGATACGCAGTATTTT. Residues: CASSQVPDLVADTQYF.

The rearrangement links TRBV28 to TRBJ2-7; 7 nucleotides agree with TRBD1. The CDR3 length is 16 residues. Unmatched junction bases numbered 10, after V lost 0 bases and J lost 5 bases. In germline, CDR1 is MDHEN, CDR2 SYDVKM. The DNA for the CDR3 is TGTGCCAGCAGTTTATGGGAGAGACAGGGTACCAACGAGCAGTACTTC. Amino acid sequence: CASSLWERQGTNEQYF.

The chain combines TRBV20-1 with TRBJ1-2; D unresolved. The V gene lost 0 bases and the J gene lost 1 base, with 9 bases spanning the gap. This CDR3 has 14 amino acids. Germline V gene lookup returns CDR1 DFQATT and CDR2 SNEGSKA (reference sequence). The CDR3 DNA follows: TGCAGTGCTAGAGATTTAGGGTTTAACTATGGCTACACCTTC. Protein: CSARDLGFNYGYTF.

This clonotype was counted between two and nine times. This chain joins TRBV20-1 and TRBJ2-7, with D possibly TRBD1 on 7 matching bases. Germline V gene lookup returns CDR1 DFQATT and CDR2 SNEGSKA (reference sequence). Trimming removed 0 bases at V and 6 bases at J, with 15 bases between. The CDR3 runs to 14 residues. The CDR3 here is CSARDSRGAIEQYF. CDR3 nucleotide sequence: TGCAGTGCTAGAGATAGCAGGGGGGCAATCGAGCAGTACTTC.

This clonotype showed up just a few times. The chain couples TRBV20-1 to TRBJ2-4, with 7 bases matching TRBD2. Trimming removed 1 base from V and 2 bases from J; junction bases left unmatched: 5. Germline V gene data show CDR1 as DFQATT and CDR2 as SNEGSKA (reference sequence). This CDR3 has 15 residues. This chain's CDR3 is CSARGAGATKNIQYF. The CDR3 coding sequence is TGCAGTGCTAGAGGCGCGGGAGCAACCAAAAACATTCAGTACTTC.

The CDR3 sequence is CASSYSGGSTNNEQFF. Here the CDR3 DNA reads TGTGCCAGCAGTTACTCTGGCGGGAGTACCAACAATGAGCAGTTCTTC. The rearrangement joins TRBV6-5 to TRBJ2-1; 7 nucleotides align to TRBD2. J gave up 5 bases and V 0 bases, and 7 bases lay outside the gene matches. This CDR3 spans 16 amino acids. Germline CDR1 is MNHEY and CDR2 is SVGAGI.

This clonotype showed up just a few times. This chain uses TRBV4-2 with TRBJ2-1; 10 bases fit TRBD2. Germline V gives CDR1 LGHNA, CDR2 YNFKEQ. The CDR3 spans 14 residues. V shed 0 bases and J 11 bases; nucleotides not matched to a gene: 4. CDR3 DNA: TGTGCCAGCAGCCAAGATACTAGCGGGGATCAGCAGTTCTTC. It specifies CASSQDTSGDQQFF.

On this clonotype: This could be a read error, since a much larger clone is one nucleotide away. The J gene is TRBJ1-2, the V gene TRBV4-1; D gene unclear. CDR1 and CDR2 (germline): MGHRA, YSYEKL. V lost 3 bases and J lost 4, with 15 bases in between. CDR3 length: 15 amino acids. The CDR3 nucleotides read TGCGCCAGCAGCCAGGGCCCGGAACCGTGCTATGGCTACACCTTC. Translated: CASSQGPEPCYGYTF.

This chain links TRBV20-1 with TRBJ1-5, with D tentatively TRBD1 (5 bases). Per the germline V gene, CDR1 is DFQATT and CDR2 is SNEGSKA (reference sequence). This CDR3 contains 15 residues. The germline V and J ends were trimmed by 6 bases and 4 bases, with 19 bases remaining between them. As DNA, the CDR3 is TGCAGTGCAAAAAACGGCAGGGTAGGGAATCAGCCCCAGCATTTT. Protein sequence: CSAKNGRVGNQPQHF.

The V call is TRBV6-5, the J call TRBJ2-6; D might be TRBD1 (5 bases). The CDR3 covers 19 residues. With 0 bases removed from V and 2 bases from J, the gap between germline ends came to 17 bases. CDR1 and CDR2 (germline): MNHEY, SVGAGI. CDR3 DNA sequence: TGTGCCAGCAGTTACTCGATAGTTTTAGGGGCCCCTGGGGCCAACGTCCTGACTTTC. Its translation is CASSYSIVLGAPGANVLTF.

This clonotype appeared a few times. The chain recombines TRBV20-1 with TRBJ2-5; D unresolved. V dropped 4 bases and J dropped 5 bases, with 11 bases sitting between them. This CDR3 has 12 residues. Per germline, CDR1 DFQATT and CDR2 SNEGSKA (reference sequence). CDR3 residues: CSANSFGETQYF. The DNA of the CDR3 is TGCAGTGCTAATAGCTTCGGCGAGACCCAGTACTTC.

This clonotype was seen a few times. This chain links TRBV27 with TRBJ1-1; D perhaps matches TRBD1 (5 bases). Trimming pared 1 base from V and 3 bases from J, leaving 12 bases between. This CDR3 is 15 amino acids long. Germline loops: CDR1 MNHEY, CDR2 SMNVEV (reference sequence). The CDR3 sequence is CASSLYQGGDTEAFF. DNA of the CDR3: TGTGCCAGCAGTTTATACCAGGGAGGTGACACTGAAGCTTTCTTT.

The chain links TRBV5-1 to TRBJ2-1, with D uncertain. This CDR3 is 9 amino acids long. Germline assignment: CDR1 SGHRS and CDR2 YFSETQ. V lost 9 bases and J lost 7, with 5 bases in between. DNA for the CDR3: TGCGCCACGGTAAATGAGCAGTTCTTC. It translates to CATVNEQFF.

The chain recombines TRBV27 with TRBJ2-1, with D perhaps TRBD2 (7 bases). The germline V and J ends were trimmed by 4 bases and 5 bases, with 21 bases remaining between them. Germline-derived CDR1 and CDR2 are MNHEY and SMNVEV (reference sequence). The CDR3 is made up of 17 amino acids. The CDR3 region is CASSSVLAKGGNNEQFF. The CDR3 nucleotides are TGTGCCAGCAGTTCAGTTTTAGCGAAGGGGGGGAACAATGAGCAGTTCTTC.

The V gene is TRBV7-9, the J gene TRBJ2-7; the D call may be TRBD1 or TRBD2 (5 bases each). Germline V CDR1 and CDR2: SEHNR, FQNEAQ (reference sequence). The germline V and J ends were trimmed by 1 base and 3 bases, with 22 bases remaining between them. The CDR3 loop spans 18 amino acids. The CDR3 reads CASSLEFGTPEAVYEQYF. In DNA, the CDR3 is TGTGCCAGCAGCTTAGAGTTCGGGACCCCTGAGGCCGTCTACGAGCAGTACTTC.

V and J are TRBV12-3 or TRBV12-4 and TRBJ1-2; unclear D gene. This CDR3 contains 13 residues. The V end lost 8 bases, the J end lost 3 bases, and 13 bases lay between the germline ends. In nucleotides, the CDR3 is TGTGCCAGCCGCGGCCCAGTTTACTATGGCTACACCTTC. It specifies CASRGPVYYGYTF.

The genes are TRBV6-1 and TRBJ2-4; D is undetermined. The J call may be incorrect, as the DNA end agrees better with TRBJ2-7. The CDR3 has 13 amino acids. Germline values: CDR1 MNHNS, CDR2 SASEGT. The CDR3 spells CASSVWPGYEQYF. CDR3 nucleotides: TGTGCCAGCAGTGTATGGCCGGGTTACGAGCAGTACTTC.

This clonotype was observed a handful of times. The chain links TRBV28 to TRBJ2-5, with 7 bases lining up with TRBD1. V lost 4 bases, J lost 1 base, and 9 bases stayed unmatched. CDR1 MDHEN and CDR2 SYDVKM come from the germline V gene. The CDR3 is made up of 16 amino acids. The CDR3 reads CASSSLNRQGQETQYF. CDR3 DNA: TGTGCCAGCAGTTCCCTTAACCGACAGGGCCAAGAGACCCAGTACTTC.